This T cell receptor (beta chain) was profiled in a study of cytomegalovirus exposure and HLA in healthy donors. As for the study in general: The 120 or so validation repertoires used the same platform as the 650 to 750 first-cohort repertoires, a later analysis reported. Overall study findings and caveats: It was reportedly the case that the classifier diagnosed cytomegalovirus status with high specificity and sensitivity.

The CDR3 extends over 18 amino acids. Germline trimming cut 1 base from V and 9 bases from J; bases unmatched to any gene: 16. Per the germline V gene, CDR1 is SGHDN and CDR2 is FVKESK. Concerning this clone: What it binds is not known.

Produced via immunoSEQ multiplex PCR; TCRdb's table is partial and in-frame only. Of 90,000 or so clones in the sample, approximately 96% were seen once. Specimen: PBMCs. This receptor was obtained from a man younger than 30 in good health and CMV-seronegative. The chain has TRBV14 and TRBJ2-1; 9 bases match TRBD2. The CDR3 loop reads CASSQGRWGREGSPEQFF. The CDR3 DNA is TGTGCCAGCAGCCAAGGGCGGTGGGGGCGGGAGGGGTCCCCTGAGCAGTTCTTC.